This T cell receptor beta chain derives from a study of OX40 agonist ivuxolimab in advanced cancers. Study-level points and caveats: Blood T cells, both CD4+ and CD8+, expanded clonally by week 6 at 0.1 to 3.0 mg/kg.

Some clones are missing from TCRdb's copy, which holds only in-frame ones; the method was immunoSEQ multiplex PCR. The sample has 72,000 or so clones; 65% to 85% are singletons. Trimming stripped 4 bases from V and 4 bases from J, with 8 bases between. The germline CDR1 and CDR2 sequences are MGHRA and YSYEKL. The CDR3 totals 13 residues. Regarding this clone: Its matching antigen is unknown.

This chain connects TRBV4-1 to TRBJ2-1; tentatively, D is TRBD2 (6 bases). This receptor was taken from an adult with an advanced solid tumor such as melanoma, head and neck, liver or kidney cancer. The specimen comprised CD4+ or CD8+ T cells sorted from blood, sampled in a trial of the OX40 agonist ivuxolimab. The CDR3 nucleotides are TGCGCCAGCAGCCCCGGGACTTACAATGAGCAGTTCTTC. Its translation is CASSPGTYNEQFF.